This entry lists 19 T cell receptor beta chains sequenced from one sample in a study of blood T cells in healthy people across ages. Combining a sample-barcoded 5' primer with a J-beta primer mix, a second PCR ran for roughly 6 to 12 cycles. Each CDR3 protein gets one entry after TCRdb re-called the 5' RACE reads with MiXCR. Of 750,000 to 950,000 distinct CDR3 sequences in the sample, roughly 26% were seen once. The same data also went into a second study, on T cells of mothers and their children.

The sequenced sample was blood. These receptors were collected from a boy under 18 in good health.

In its sample, this clonotype was seen a few times. V is TRBV6-1 and J is TRBJ2-6; no firm D call. In germline, CDR1 is MNHNS, CDR2 SASEGT. The length of the CDR3 is 17 residues. The V end was cut by 8 bases, the J end by 0 bases, with 17 bases between. CDR3 nucleotide sequence: TGTGCCAGCTCTCAGTATCTGTCAAACTCTGGGGCCAACGTCCTGACTTTC. This encodes CASSQYLSNSGANVLTF.

Only a few counts were recorded for this clonotype. The genes are TRBV12-3 or TRBV12-4 and TRBJ2-3, with a possible D match to TRBD2 (6 bases). The CDR3 has 16 residues. V was pared by 5 bases and J by 2 bases, with 17 bases between. This CDR3 is CASSIAGQRNTDTQYF. CDR3 coding DNA: TGTGCCAGCAGTATTGCGGGGCAGCGAAACACAGATACGCAGTATTTT.

The CDR3 DNA follows: TGCAGTGCTACCCCCGGAAGCGGACCTGGGGATGAGCAGTTCTTC. Amino acids: CSATPGSGPGDEQFF. The chain carries TRBV20-1 and TRBJ2-1; D might be TRBD2 (5 bases). This CDR3 region has 15 residues. Trimming removed 4 bases at V and 8 bases at J, with 21 bases between. The germline gives CDR1 DFQATT, CDR2 SNEGSKA (reference sequence).

V and J are TRBV20-1 and TRBJ2-5; D is ambiguous. The DNA end is a closer match to TRBJ2-1, so the J assignment may be wrong. Germline V gene sequence: CDR1 DFQATT, CDR2 SNEGSKA (reference sequence). The CDR3 runs to 12 residues. DNA for the CDR3: TGCAGTGCTCCCCCTAGATCGGATGAGCAGTTCTTC. Its protein is CSAPPRSDEQFF.

The chain couples TRBV6-1 to TRBJ2-3; no clear D gene. This CDR3 contains 15 residues. CDR1 is MNHNS, CDR2 SASEGT, per germline. V was shortened by 3 bases and J by 1 base, with 11 bases between the two germline ends. CDR3 region: CASSDGPSGTDTQYF. For the CDR3, the DNA is TGTGCCAGCAGTGATGGGCCCTCCGGCACAGATACGCAGTATTTT.

The chain links TRBV6-1 to TRBJ1-2, with D possibly being TRBD1 (6 bases). CDR1 and CDR2 from the germline V gene are MNHNS and SASEGT. The V and J ends lost 2 bases and 4 bases respectively, with 17 bases between them. There are 16 residues in the CDR3. CDR3 nucleotide sequence: TGTGCCAGCAGTGAATATCCAGGGGCTCCTTTCTATGGCTACACCTTC. It codes for CASSEYPGAPFYGYTF.

This clonotype was seen more than once but under ten times. The junction departs from the called germline gene at one end, perhaps through a read error. The V and J genes are TRBV11-2 and TRBJ1-2, with a tentative D call TRBD1 (5 bases). The germline gives CDR1 SGHAT, CDR2 FQNNGV. The CDR3 has 12 residues. The CDR3 loop reads CASSLEGLGYTF. The CDR3 region has the DNA TGTGCCAGCAGCCTAGAGGGACTCGGCTACACCTTC.

The chain couples TRBV9 to TRBJ2-5; 8 bases map to TRBD2. The J call is doubtful: the DNA matches TRBJ2-7 better. CDR1 and CDR2 from the germline V gene are SGDLS and YYNGEE. The CDR3 loop spans 15 amino acids. CDR3 sequence reads: CASSTGGVGSYEQYF. The CDR3 nucleotides read TGTGCCAGCAGCACCGGGGGGGTCGGGAGTTACGAGCAGTACTTC.

The CDR3 here is CASSPQGGVETQYF. In nucleotides, the CDR3 is TGTGCCAGCAGCCCCCAGGGGGGGGTAGAGACCCAGTACTTC. The chain joins TRBV12-3 or TRBV12-4 to TRBJ2-5; D could derive from TRBD1 or TRBD2 (7 bases each). Trimming pared 6 bases from V and 4 bases from J, leaving 15 bases between. This CDR3 has 14 residues.

The chain uses TRBV29-1 and TRBJ1-4; no firm D call. Germline V gene lookup returns CDR1 SQVTM and CDR2 ANQGSEA. The V end was cut by 4 bases, the J end by 5 bases, with 11 bases between. The CDR3 loop spans 13 amino acids. CDR3 DNA: TGCAGCGTTGGTGGGTCCGGGAATGAAAAACTGTTTTTT. Translation: CSVGGSGNEKLFF.

CDR3 DNA sequence: TGTGCCAGCAGCTTAGGAGGGGCGAGGTCCTACGAGCAGTACTTC. This encodes CASSLGGARSYEQYF. The chain combines TRBV11-2 with TRBJ2-5; tentatively, D is TRBD1 or TRBD2 (5 bases each). The J call may be faulty, since TRBJ2-7 better matches the DNA end. The V gene's germline CDR1 is SGHAT and CDR2 FQNNGV. The CDR3 consists of 15 residues.

The chain couples TRBV13 to TRBJ2-1, with D possibly TRBD2 on 5 matching bases. The end of the DNA aligns better with TRBJ2-5, so the J call may be wrong. This CDR3 spans 13 amino acids. Germline loops: CDR1 PRHDT, CDR2 FYEKMQ (reference sequence). The CDR3 sequence is CASSSGVRGTQYF. The CDR3 coding sequence is TGTGCCAGCAGCTCCGGGGTCCGGGGGACCCAGTACTTC.

The chain has TRBV7-8 and TRBJ2-1, with 7 bases aligning to TRBD2. CDR1 SGHVS and CDR2 FQNEAQ come from the germline V gene. This CDR3 spans 14 amino acids. The CDR3 is CAISSSGDHNEQFF. Written as DNA, the CDR3 is TGTGCTATCAGCTCCAGCGGGGACCACAATGAGCAGTTCTTC.

This clonotype turned up a few times. V usage is TRBV10-2 and J usage is TRBJ1-5; the D gene is possibly TRBD1 (5 bases). V was pared by 2 bases and J by 4 bases, with 15 bases between. CDR3 length equals 16 residues. CDR1 is WSHSY, CDR2 SAAADI, per germline. CDR3 nucleotide sequence: TGCGCCAGCAGTGAGCCACCCGGGACCCTAAATCAGCCCCAGCATTTT. Residues: CASSEPPGTLNQPQHF.

This clonotype was detected a few times. The chain links TRBV12-3 or TRBV12-4 to TRBJ1-3; D is possibly TRBD1 (5 bases). V gave up 3 bases and J gave up 4 bases, with 10 bases separating them. This CDR3 spans 14 amino acids. The CDR3 is CASSFGGVGNTIYF. The DNA for the CDR3 is TGTGCCAGCAGTTTCGGGGGGGTCGGAAACACCATATATTTT.

The J gene is TRBJ2-1, the V gene TRBV2; TRBD2 aligns across 9 bases. Germline CDR1 reads SNHLY; CDR2 reads FYNNEI. The CDR3 runs to 16 residues. V lost 3 bases, J lost 6 bases, and 9 bases stayed unmatched. CDR3 residues: CASSDRRSGGFNEQFF. Here the CDR3 DNA reads TGTGCCAGCAGTGACCGTCGAAGCGGGGGGTTCAATGAGCAGTTCTTC.

The chain links TRBV7-9 to TRBJ2-1, with D tentatively TRBD2 (6 bases). The CDR3 length is 15 residues. V was clipped by 6 bases and J by 5 bases, with 17 bases between them. CDR1 and CDR2 from the germline V gene are SEHNR and FQNEAQ (reference sequence). CDR3 region: CASRTMEGRNNEQFF. The CDR3 DNA is TGTGCCAGCAGGACGATGGAGGGTCGGAACAATGAGCAGTTCTTC.

The chain joins TRBV5-5 to TRBJ2-7; maybe TRBD1 (6 bases). CDR1 is SGHKS and CDR2 is YYEKEE in the germline V gene (reference sequence). The CDR3 is made up of 14 amino acids. V was clipped by 4 bases and J by 0 bases, with 11 bases between them. CDR3 coding DNA: TGTGCCAGCAGCCAATACAGGGACTCCTACGAGCAGTACTTC. It encodes CASSQYRDSYEQYF.

A few counts support this clonotype. The chain uses TRBV7-8 and TRBJ2-5, with D possibly called TRBD1 or TRBD2 (6 bases each). Germline V CDR1 and CDR2: SGHVS, FQNEAQ. Trimming stripped 1 base from V and 5 bases from J, with 14 bases between. The CDR3 totals 15 residues. This chain's CDR3 is CASSLVRGAAETQYF. CDR3 bases: TGTGCCAGCAGCTTAGTAAGGGGGGCCGCGGAGACCCAGTACTTC.